These 13 T cell receptor beta chains were all obtained from the same sample, sequenced in a study of beta chain features in type 1 diabetes (dated by TCRdb to 2016 to 2018). Preparation of the library involved the immunoSEQ multiplex PCR assay. All of the isolated RNA was reverse transcribed with the High Capacity cDNA Reverse Transcription Kit, so expressed TCRB transcripts were sequenced. Imported from immuneACCESS, the table was reduced by TCRdb to in-frame sequences with V and J called. These copies leave out some clones; in studies compared against another copy, an unresolved V gene accounts for under half, and the cause of the remainder is not known. For this sample the table gives roughly 170,000 clones, of which 13% were detected only once. 0.62% of the sample goes to the ten largest clones. Source material: central memory CD4+ T cells from blood. The source is a woman under 30 in good health.

A few counts support this clone. The chain joins TRBV11-2 to TRBJ1-4; D is possibly TRBD1 (6 bases). The CDR3 has 13 residues. Trimming removed 7 bases from V and 10 bases from J, with 16 bases in between. Germline V gives CDR1 SGHAT, CDR2 FQNNGV. CDR3 nucleotide sequence: TGTGCCAGCACCGTACAGGGCTCGGGAAAACTGTTTTTT. Amino acid sequence: CASTVQGSGKLFF.

V usage is TRBV25-1 and J usage is TRBJ1-2; the match to TRBD1 covers 9 bases. This CDR3 spans 14 amino acids. CDR1 is MGHDK, CDR2 SYGVNS, per germline. V was clipped by 8 bases and J by 1 base; unmatched bases: 5. Written as DNA, the CDR3 is TGTGCCAGCGGGGGGACAGGGCTTAACTATGGCTACACCTTC. This encodes CASGGTGLNYGYTF.

The CDR3 sequence is CASSQVGAGGRTGELFF. The CDR3 DNA reads TGCGCCAGCAGCCAAGTGGGAGCGGGAGGGCGGACCGGGGAGCTGTTTTTT. The gene calls are TRBV4-1 and TRBJ2-2; TRBD2 aligns across 10 bases. Germline-derived CDR1 and CDR2 are MGHRA and YSYEKL. This CDR3 has 17 residues. Trimming took 1 base from V and 5 from J; bases not matched to a gene: 7.

V is TRBV19 and J is TRBJ1-1, with 10 bases fitting TRBD1. V was clipped by 7 bases and J by 4 bases; unmatched bases: 6. In germline, CDR1 is LNHDA, CDR2 SQIVND (reference sequence). The CDR3 consists of 14 residues. CDR3 DNA: TGTGCCAGTACCTGGGACAGGGGAGGCACTGAAGCTTTCTTT. The encoded protein is CASTWDRGGTEAFF.

This clone was counted only a few times. The chain uses TRBV7-6 and TRBJ1-1, with D possibly TRBD1 on 6 matching bases. The germline V gene encodes CDR1 SGHVS and CDR2 FNYEAQ. The CDR3 consists of 13 residues. Trimming shortened V by 4 bases and J by 1 base, and 7 bases separated the two germline ends. CDR3 loop: CASSSQGNTEAFF. Here the CDR3 DNA reads TGTGCCAGCAGCTCACAGGGGAACACTGAAGCTTTCTTT.

V gene TRBV4-3 combines with J gene TRBJ1-1; the D gene is possibly TRBD1 (6 bases). CDR3 size: 13 residues. Trimming took 2 bases from V and 5 from J, leaving 9 bases between them. Per the germline V gene, CDR1 is LGHNA and CDR2 is YSLEER. The DNA for the CDR3 is TGCGCCAGCAGCCAACAGGGGCTAACTGAAGCTTTCTTT. Encoded protein: CASSQQGLTEAFF.

This clone rates as medium-sized. The rearrangement joins TRBV27 to TRBJ2-6; D remains unclear. Per germline, CDR1 MNHEY and CDR2 SMNVEV (reference sequence). The CDR3 length is 14 residues. V shed 7 bases and J shed 0 bases, with 7 bases lying between them. CDR3 region: CASTRSSGANVLTF. DNA for the CDR3: TGTGCCAGCACTCGGAGCTCTGGGGCCAACGTCCTGACTTTC.

The V call is TRBV18, the J call TRBJ1-5; D might be TRBD1 (5 bases). The CDR3 consists of 15 residues. Germline V lookup: CDR1 KGHSH, CDR2 LQKENI. V dropped 1 base and J dropped 3 bases, with 10 bases sitting between them. CDR3 DNA: TGTGCCAGCTCACCACGGCAGGGTAACAATCAGCCCCAGCATTTT. Translation gives CASSPRQGNNQPQHF. Full variable domain (remainder filled in from reference TRBV18 and TRBJ1-5): NAGVMQNPRHLVRRRGQEARLRCSPMKGHSHVYWYRQLPEEGLKFMVYLQKENIIDESGMPKERFSAEFPKEGPSILRIQQVVRGDSAAYFCASSPRQGNNQPQHFGDGTRLSIL.

J is TRBJ2-3 and V is TRBV9; TRBD2 might be the D (5 bases). V was clipped by 4 bases and J by 3 bases, with 9 bases between them. The CDR3 has 13 residues. Germline values: CDR1 SGDLS, CDR2 YYNGEE. CDR3 sequence reads: CASSPWRTDTQYF. The CDR3 DNA reads as TGTGCCAGCAGCCCCTGGAGGACAGATACGCAGTATTTT.

This clone came up a few times. The rearrangement links TRBV10-3 to TRBJ2-7, with 8 bases fitting TRBD1. V was pared by 0 bases and J by 2 bases, with 9 bases of the junction left unmatched. CDR1 and CDR2 (germline): ENHRY, SYGVKD. The CDR3 consists of 17 residues. The CDR3 spells CAISESRGRGRAYEQYF. As DNA, the CDR3 is TGTGCCATCAGTGAGTCGCGGGGCAGGGGGCGGGCCTACGAGCAGTACTTC.

There are a few counts of this clone. This same CDR3 is encoded by further DNA sequences in the sample. This rearrangement joins TRBV9 to TRBJ2-7; D not resolved. V was trimmed by 0 bases and J by 0 bases, leaving 7 bases between them. Germline CDR1 SGDLS, CDR2 YYNGEE. The CDR3 extends over 14 amino acids. For the CDR3, the DNA is TGTGCCAGCAGCGTAGGAGGTGACTCCTACGAGCAGTACTTC. This codes for CASSVGGDSYEQYF. Combining the CDR3 with reference TRBV9 and TRBJ2-7 gives the whole variable domain DSGVTQTPKHLITATGQRVTLRCSPRSGDLSVYWYQQSLDQGLQFLIQYYNGEERAKGNILERFSAQQFPDLHSELNLSSLELGDSALYFCASSVGGDSYEQYFGPGTRLTVT.

The rearrangement links TRBV7-2 to TRBJ1-2, with D possibly TRBD1 on 6 matching bases. This CDR3 contains 13 residues. Deletions cut 4 bases from V and 8 bases from J, with 14 bases between. Germline V lookup: CDR1 SGHTA, CDR2 FQGNSA. CDR3 amino acids: CASSSDYRGGYTF. The CDR3 DNA reads TGTGCCAGCAGCTCTGATTATAGGGGGGGCTACACCTTC.

This clone was seen only a few times. The V call is TRBV6-1, the J call TRBJ1-2, with D uncertain. Trimming left V 8 bases short and J 0 bases short, with 10 bases between. Germline V CDR1 and CDR2: MNHNS, SASEGT. CDR3 length: 13 amino acids. The CDR3 region is CASEEQTNYGYTF. In DNA form, the CDR3 reads TGTGCCAGCGAAGAGCAAACTAACTATGGCTACACCTTC.